This TCR beta chain was captured by sequencing in a study of blood T cell repertoires in COVID-19. Study-level background: Samples came from the United States, Italy and Spain, spanning acute and convalescent COVID-19. From T cells, B-cell-depleted T cells, or PBMCs came the material, which was cDNA or gDNA.

Per the study methods: Cell counts per sample came from amplifying reference gene primers. Data came from immunoSEQ multiplex PCR; TCRdb stores just in-frame clones and leaves some out. V and J calls and clone size come straight from that table; D and trimming were deduced from the DNA. The sample shows around 160,000 clones, around four fifths of them seen only once. The CDR3 extends over 17 amino acids. CDR1 and CDR2 (germline): SQVTM, ANQGSEA. The V segment lost 0 bases and the J segment 5 bases; nucleotides outside the gene matches: 8. The J gene is TRBJ2-1, the V gene TRBV29-1, with 12 bases fitting TRBD2. The source of this sequence is a woman aged 35 to 49 with active or convalescent COVID-19. The sample consisted of peripheral blood. In nucleotides, the CDR3 is TGCAGCGTTGAAGAATATTGGCTAGCGGGGGGGCACAATGAGCAGTTCTTC. Translated, it gives CSVEEYWLAGGHNEQFF.